These T cell receptor beta chains were read from a single sample in a study of T cells expressing NK-cell markers. TCRdb re-called the 5' RACE reads, yielding one record per CDR3 amino acid sequence without DNA. The ten most abundant clones cover 20% of a sample with roughly 150,000 distinct CDR3 sequences. Sequenced: blood T cells: a sorted CD56 or NKG2C T cell subset, CD4+ or CD8+ T cells, or bulk PBMC T cells (not recorded which). These receptors came from a man aged 18 to 69 in good health. CDR3s include the opening cysteine and the closing phenylalanine or tryptophan. The order of the fields is V gene, J gene, CDR3 protein.

TRBV5-1	TRBJ2-3	CASSSPRSQGGDTQYF
TRBV5-1	TRBJ2-1	CASSPWIAEAPNEQFF
TRBV5-8	TRBJ1-5	CASSLTGVDQPQHF
TRBV7-6	TRBJ2-1	CASSFPGQGQFF
TRBV6-1	TRBJ2-5	CASSPGTDPPYYYF
TRBV28	TRBJ2-1	CASSTFGGGGPHRDEQFF
TRBV6-1	TRBJ2-3	CASSLERELDTQYF
TRBV12-3/TRBV12-4	TRBJ1-5	CASSLQGPKPQHF
TRBV9	TRBJ2-1	CASSGLAGGWGDEQFF
TRBV10-3	TRBJ1-4	CATCLGQGSEKLFF
TRBV27	TRBJ2-7	CASSLEGAGALPLSYEQYF
TRBV3-1	TRBJ1-2	CASSQPPMIPTF
TRBV16	TRBJ2-1	CASSQFGRISSYNEQFF
TRBV5-6	TRBJ2-1	CASTTDFAKTYNEQFF
TRBV5-1	TRBJ1-1	CASSPTPGGTEAFF
TRBV25-1	TRBJ1-6	CASSGGGGEVSPLHF
TRBV30	TRBJ1-5	CAWSGGGQLPQHF
TRBV12-3/TRBV12-4	TRBJ1-2	CASSLSGHLYGYTF
TRBV7-8	TRBJ2-3	CASSLMSVAATDTQYF
TRBV3-1	TRBJ2-7	CASSQETGRVYEQYF
TRBV7-9	TRBJ2-1	CASDRGHYNEQFF
TRBV7-8	TRBJ2-7	CASSFPSGGKTYEQYF
TRBV9	TRBJ2-3	CASSSEGVIDTDTQYF
TRBV7-8	TRBJ2-1	CASSLAGLFGQFF
TRBV7-8	TRBJ2-1	CASSLAGTGAYNEQFF
TRBV2	TRBJ2-5	CASSDYAGSEQETQYF